The 23 T cell receptor beta chains below come from one sample, sequenced in a study of technical replicates of blood from a few donors. The repertoire was sequenced with immunoSEQ multiplex PCR; TCRdb's copy has only in-frame clones and lacks some. The sample lists more than 65,000 clones, about 92% seen once, with about 0.41% in the top ten. Material for sequencing was T cells isolated from PBMCs. These receptors all stem from a human donor in good health.

J is TRBJ2-5 and V is TRBV5-1, with a weak D call TRBD2 (5 bases). Germline values: CDR1 SGHRS, CDR2 YFSETQ. The V end lost 7 bases, the J end lost 4 bases, and 17 bases lay between the germline ends. The CDR3 runs 14 residues. The CDR3 loop reads CASYFSGSGETQYF. The CDR3 coding sequence is TGCGCCAGCTACTTCTCTGGGAGTGGAGAGACCCAGTACTTC.

The chain recombines TRBV14 with TRBJ2-7, with D perhaps TRBD2 (6 bases). The CDR3 loop spans 16 amino acids. The V end lost 1 base, the J end lost 0 bases, and 13 bases lay between the germline ends. CDR1 SGHDN and CDR2 FVKESK come from the germline V gene. The CDR3 is CASSQVWVAVSYEQYF. The CDR3 bases are TGTGCCAGCAGCCAAGTCTGGGTAGCGGTCTCCTACGAGCAGTACTTC.

Turning to this clone: The sample carries other DNA sequences with the same CDR3. The chain links TRBV29-1 to TRBJ1-1, with TRBD1 matching over 8 bases. Germline V lookup: CDR1 SQVTM, CDR2 ANQGSEA. J was trimmed by 4 bases and V by 4 bases; bases with no gene match: 5. CDR3 length: 13 amino acids. The CDR3 DNA sequence: TGCAGCGTTGGAAACAGGGGGGGCACTGAAGCTTTCTTT. As protein: CSVGNRGGTEAFF.

The rearrangement joins TRBV6-5 to TRBJ1-1; no definite D call. Germline lookup yields CDR1 MNHEY and CDR2 SVGAGI. The V end lost 0 bases, the J end lost 1 base, and 9 bases lay between the germline ends. The CDR3 is 15 amino acids. This CDR3 is CASSYSQASNTEAFF. CDR3 coding DNA: TGTGCCAGCAGTTACTCCCAGGCCTCGAACACTGAAGCTTTCTTT.

This chain connects TRBV10-3 to TRBJ2-7; 8 positions agree with TRBD1. The CDR3 is made up of 13 amino acids. The germline CDR1 and CDR2 sequences are ENHRY and SYGVKD. The trim removed 6 bases at V and 3 bases at J, leaving 4 bases unmatched. CDR3 nucleotide sequence: TGTGCCATCAGGATGACAGGGGACTACGAGCAGTACTTC. It specifies CAIRMTGDYEQYF.

This clone was counted a few times. The chain employs TRBV27 and TRBJ1-1; possible D gene TRBD1, 5 bases. The germline gives CDR1 MNHEY, CDR2 SMNVEV (reference sequence). Trimming left V 4 bases short and J 0 bases short, with 9 bases between. The CDR3 is 14 residues long. This CDR3 reads CASSWRGMNTEAFF. CDR3 sequence (DNA): TGTGCCAGCAGTTGGAGGGGCATGAACACTGAAGCTTTCTTT.

The chain carries TRBV5-1 and TRBJ2-3, with D possibly being TRBD2 (6 bases). The CDR3 is made up of 15 amino acids. The germline gives CDR1 SGHRS, CDR2 YFSETQ. The V gene lost 8 bases and the J gene lost 2 bases, with 18 bases spanning the gap. The DNA of the CDR3 is TGCGCCAGTACCTTTCGGGACTCCCTCACAGATACGCAGTATTTT. It is translated as CASTFRDSLTDTQYF.

The gene calls are TRBV7-3 and TRBJ2-1; tentative D call: TRBD1 (6 bases). V dropped 8 bases and J dropped 8 bases, with 13 bases sitting between them. The CDR3 loop spans 12 amino acids. In germline, CDR1 is SGHTA, CDR2 FQGTGA. This CDR3 reads CASQGMGDEQFF. CDR3 nucleotide sequence: TGTGCCAGCCAGGGGATGGGGGATGAGCAGTTCTTC.

This rearrangement joins TRBV15 to TRBJ1-5; a possible D gene is TRBD1 (6 bases). Per the germline V gene, CDR1 is LNHNV and CDR2 is YYDKDF (reference sequence). The CDR3 is made up of 16 amino acids. The germline V and J ends were trimmed by 1 base and 5 bases, with 15 bases remaining between them. DNA of the CDR3: TGTGCCACCAGCAGAGGGGCAGGGGAGGGTGATCAGCCCCAGCATTTT. Its translation is CATSRGAGEGDQPQHF.

This clone was detected only once. The rearrangement links TRBV7-2 to TRBJ2-7, with 8 nucleotides matching TRBD2. CDR1 SGHTA and CDR2 FQGNSA come from the germline V gene. The CDR3 runs 14 residues. V dropped 8 bases and J dropped 3; count of bases not matched to a gene: 9. Here the CDR3 DNA reads TGTGCCAGCCGGGAGGGTAGCGGGATCTACGAGCAGTACTTC. Its translation is CASREGSGIYEQYF.

The genes are TRBV6-6 and TRBJ2-7; 10 positions agree with TRBD2. Germline loops: CDR1 MNHNY, CDR2 SVGAGI (reference sequence). The ends lost 4 bases at V and 1 base at J; junction bases unmatched: 7. The CDR3 loop spans 16 amino acids. The CDR3 sequence is CASSSQSSGSSYEQYF. CDR3 coding DNA: TGTGCCAGCAGTTCCCAATCTAGCGGGAGTTCCTACGAGCAGTACTTC.

This chain links TRBV7-6 with TRBJ2-1; 10 bases align to TRBD2. The CDR3 spans 16 residues. The V gene's germline CDR1 is SGHVS and CDR2 FNYEAQ. Losses at the gene ends were 1 base for V and 0 bases for J; bases not matched to a gene: 0. Written as DNA, the CDR3 is TGTGCCAGCAGCTTAGTAGCGGGAGGCTCCTACAATGAGCAGTTCTTC. This sequence encodes CASSLVAGGSYNEQFF.

This chain uses TRBV12-5 with TRBJ2-1, with D unclear. Trimming left V 1 base short and J 5 bases short, with 6 bases between. Germline CDR1 reads LGHNT; CDR2 reads FRNRAP. The CDR3 is 13 amino acids. The CDR3 nucleotides read TGTGCTAGTGGTTTGGCCGCGAACAATGAGCAGTTCTTC. This translates into CASGLAANNEQFF.

J is TRBJ1-1 and V is TRBV6-6; the match to TRBD1 covers 11 bases. J was trimmed by 2 bases and V by 5 bases; bases with no gene match: 7. Germline V CDR1 and CDR2: MNHNY, SVGAGI (reference sequence). This CDR3 is 16 amino acids long. The CDR3 DNA reads TGTGCCAGCAGTGCCTCGGACAGGGGGCTTAACACTGAAGCTTTCTTT. Amino acids: CASSASDRGLNTEAFF.

The CDR3 region has the DNA TGTGCCAGCAGCCCCCGCTTAGCGGGAGTTCCCTACGAGCAGTACTTC. Its protein product is CASSPRLAGVPYEQYF. V and J are TRBV7-8 and TRBJ2-7; 9 bases fit TRBD2. The J segment lost 2 bases and the V segment lost 5 bases, leaving 10 bases of the junction unmatched. The CDR3 covers 16 residues. The V gene's germline CDR1 is SGHVS and CDR2 FQNEAQ.

The chain recombines TRBV15 with TRBJ2-7, with D possibly being TRBD2 (5 bases). Looked up from germline, CDR1 is LNHNV and CDR2 is YYDKDF (reference sequence). V was shortened by 5 bases and J by 1 base, with 12 bases between the two germline ends. There are 14 residues in the CDR3. The CDR3 DNA sequence: TGTGCCACCAGCCCGGGATCCTATTCCTACGAGCAGTACTTC. Translated: CATSPGSYSYEQYF.

This chain joins TRBV29-1 and TRBJ2-3, with D uncertain. Per the germline V gene, CDR1 is SQVTM and CDR2 is ANQGSEA. The CDR3 totals 14 residues. Trimming left V 4 bases short and J 4 bases short, with 15 bases between. CDR3 sequence: CSVVQLVFSDTQYF. Written as DNA, the CDR3 is TGCAGCGTTGTCCAATTAGTCTTCTCAGATACGCAGTATTTT.

The gene calls are TRBV6-4 and TRBJ2-2; 7 bases are a match to TRBD1. Germline lookup yields CDR1 MRHNA and CDR2 SNTAGT. This CDR3 has 17 amino acids. The V and J ends lost 8 bases and 2 bases, in that order; junction bases with no gene match: 14. The DNA for the CDR3 is TGTGCCAGCGCCTCGGATACCGGGACAGTAAACACCGGGGAGCTGTTTTTT. Amino acid sequence: CASASDTGTVNTGELFF.

This clone was found once. The J gene is TRBJ1-5, the V gene TRBV29-1, with D uncertain. Per germline, CDR1 SQVTM and CDR2 ANQGSEA. This CDR3 spans 13 amino acids. V was shortened by 5 bases and J by 3 bases, with 11 bases between the two germline ends. CDR3 region: CSVQSGNNQPQHF. In nucleotides, the CDR3 is TGCAGCGTTCAGTCCGGGAACAATCAGCCCCAGCATTTT.

The chain has TRBV27 and TRBJ2-1, with D uncertain. CDR3 length: 12 amino acids. Germline CDR1 and CDR2: MNHEY and SMNVEV (reference sequence). V lost 5 bases to trimming and J lost 8 bases, with 10 bases between them. The CDR3 reads CASSIAGDEQFF. As DNA, the CDR3 is TGTGCCAGCAGTATCGCCGGAGATGAGCAGTTCTTC.

The gene calls are TRBV7-2 and TRBJ2-1; 11 bases align to TRBD2. With V trimmed by 5 bases and J by 7 bases, 7 bases remained unmatched. The CDR3 loop spans 15 amino acids. Germline V gives CDR1 SGHTA, CDR2 FQGNSA. The CDR3 loop is CASSPVAGGGNEQFF. Written as DNA, the CDR3 is TGTGCCAGCAGCCCCGTAGCGGGAGGGGGGAATGAGCAGTTCTTC.

V gene TRBV12-2 combines with J gene TRBJ2-2; the DNA was not compared with TRBD1, the D call given in the table. TRBV12-2 is shown as a pseudogene. This CDR3 is built from 19 residues. The CDR3 bases are TGTGCAAGTCGCAGAGAGGAGACAGGGCGATTAGTTGGCACCGGGGAGCTGTTTTTT. This codes for CASRREETGRLVGTGELFF.

The CDR3 protein is CASRHPGQGAKPQHF. The CDR3 DNA sequence: TGTGCCAGCAGACATCCGGGACAGGGGGCGAAGCCCCAGCATTTT. The rearrangement uses TRBV28 and TRBJ1-5; 12 nucleotides match TRBD1. The CDR3 covers 15 residues. Trimming removed 6 bases from V and 8 bases from J; junction bases left unmatched: 8. The germline CDR1 and CDR2 sequences are MDHEN and SYDVKM.